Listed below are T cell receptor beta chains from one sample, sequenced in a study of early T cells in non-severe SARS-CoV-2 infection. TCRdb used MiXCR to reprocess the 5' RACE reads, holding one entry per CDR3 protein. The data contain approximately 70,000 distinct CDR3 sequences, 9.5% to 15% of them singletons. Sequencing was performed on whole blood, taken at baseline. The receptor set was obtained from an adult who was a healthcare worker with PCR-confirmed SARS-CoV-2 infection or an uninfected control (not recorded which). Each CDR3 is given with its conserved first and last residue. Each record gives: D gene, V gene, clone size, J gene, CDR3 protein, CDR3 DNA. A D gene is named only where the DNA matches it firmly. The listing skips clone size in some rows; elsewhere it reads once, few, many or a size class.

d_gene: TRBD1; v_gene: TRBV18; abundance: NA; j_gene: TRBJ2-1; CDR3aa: CASSPGGQDYNEQFF; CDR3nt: TGTGCCAGCTCACCTGGCGGACAGGACTACAATGAGCAGTTCTTC
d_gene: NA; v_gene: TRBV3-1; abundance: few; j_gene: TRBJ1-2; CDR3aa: CASSPTVGETAMGYTF; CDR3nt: TGTGCCAGCAGCCCCACGGTGGGGGAGACCGCTATGGGCTACACCTTC
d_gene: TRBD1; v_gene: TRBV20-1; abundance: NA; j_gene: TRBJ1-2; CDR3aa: CSAVPPGQGNYGYTF; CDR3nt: TGCAGTGCTGTCCCGCCGGGACAGGGGAACTATGGCTACACCTTC
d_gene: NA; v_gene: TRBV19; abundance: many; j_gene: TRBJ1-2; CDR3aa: CASIGSPNYGYTF; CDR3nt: TGTGCCAGTATTGGCAGCCCTAACTATGGCTACACCTTC
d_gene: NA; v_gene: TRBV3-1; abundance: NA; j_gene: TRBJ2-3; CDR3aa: CASSLRDATDTQYF; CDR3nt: TGTGCCAGCAGCTTACGGGACGCCACAGATACGCAGTATTTT
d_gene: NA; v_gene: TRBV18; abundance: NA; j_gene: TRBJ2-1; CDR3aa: CASSPSRGHRVLSDRSYNEQFF; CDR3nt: TGTGCCAGCTCACCCTCTCGGGGGCACAGGGTGTTATCCGACCGCTCCTACAATGAGCAGTTCTTC
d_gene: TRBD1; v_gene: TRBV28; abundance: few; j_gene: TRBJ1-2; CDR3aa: CASSMTGGRSGYTF; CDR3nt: TGTGCCAGCAGTATGACAGGGGGGAGGAGTGGCTACACCTTC
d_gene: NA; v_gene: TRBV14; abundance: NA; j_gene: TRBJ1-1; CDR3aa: CASSQDSPGRLNTEAFF; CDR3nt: TGTGCCAGCAGCCAAGATTCCCCGGGACGGCTTAACACTGAAGCTTTCTTT
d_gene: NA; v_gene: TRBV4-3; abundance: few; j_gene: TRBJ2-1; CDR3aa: CASSQVLGVGGNEQFF; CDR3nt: TGCGCCAGCAGCCAAGTTTTAGGGGTAGGAGGAAATGAGCAGTTCTTC
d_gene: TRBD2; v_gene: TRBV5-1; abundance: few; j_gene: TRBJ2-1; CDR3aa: CASSLVASGANEQFF; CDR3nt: TGCGCCAGCAGCTTGGTGGCTAGCGGGGCCAATGAGCAGTTCTTC
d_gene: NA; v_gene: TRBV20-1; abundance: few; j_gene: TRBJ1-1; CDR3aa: CSASGWDRTEAFF; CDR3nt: TGCAGTGCTAGCGGCTGGGACCGCACTGAAGCTTTCTTT
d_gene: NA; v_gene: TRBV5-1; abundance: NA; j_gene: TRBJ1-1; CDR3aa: CASASTATNTEAFF; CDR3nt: TGCGCCAGCGCATCGACCGCGACCAACACTGAAGCTTTCTTT
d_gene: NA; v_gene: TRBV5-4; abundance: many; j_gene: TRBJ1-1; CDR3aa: CASLDGDKNTEAFF; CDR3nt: TGTGCCAGCCTAGATGGGGACAAGAACACTGAAGCTTTCTTT
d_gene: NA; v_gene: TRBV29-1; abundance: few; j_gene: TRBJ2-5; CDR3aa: CSVARVGEETQYF; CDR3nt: TGCAGCGTTGCTAGGGTAGGGGAGGAGACCCAGTACTTC
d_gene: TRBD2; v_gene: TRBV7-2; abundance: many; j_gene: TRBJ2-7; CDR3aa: CASSLGLAGSYEQYF; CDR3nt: TGTGCCAGCAGCTTAGGGCTAGCGGGGTCCTACGAGCAGTACTTC
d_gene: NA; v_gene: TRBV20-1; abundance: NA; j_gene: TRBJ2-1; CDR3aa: CSATGAGIYNEQFF; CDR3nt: TGCAGTGCTACTGGAGCAGGGATCTACAATGAGCAGTTCTTC
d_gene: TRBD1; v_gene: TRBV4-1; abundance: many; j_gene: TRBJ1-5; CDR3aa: CASSQGGTGRYQPQHF; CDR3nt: TGCGCCAGCAGCCAAGGAGGGACAGGCCGCTATCAGCCCCAGCATTTT
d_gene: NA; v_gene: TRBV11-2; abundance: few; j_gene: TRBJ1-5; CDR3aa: CASSAGGSNQPQHF; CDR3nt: TGTGCCAGCAGCGCAGGTGGAAGCAATCAGCCCCAGCATTTT
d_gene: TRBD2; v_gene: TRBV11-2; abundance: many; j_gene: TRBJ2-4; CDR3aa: CASSSRREGKAKNIQYF; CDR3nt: TGTGCCAGCAGCTCCAGGAGGGAGGGGAAAGCCAAAAACATTCAGTACTTC
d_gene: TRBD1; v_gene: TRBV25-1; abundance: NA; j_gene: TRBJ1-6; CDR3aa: CASSWGQGFSPLHF; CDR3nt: TGTGCCAGCAGTTGGGGACAGGGTTTTTCACCCCTCCACTTT
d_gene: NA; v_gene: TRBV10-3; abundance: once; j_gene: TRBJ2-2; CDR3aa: CAIKGRDTGELFF; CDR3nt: TGTGCCATCAAGGGCCGTGACACCGGGGAGCTGTTTTTT
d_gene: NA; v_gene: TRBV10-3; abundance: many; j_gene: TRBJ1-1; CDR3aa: CAISPGLQNTEAFF; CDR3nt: TGTGCCATCAGTCCGGGACTCCAGAACACTGAAGCTTTCTTT
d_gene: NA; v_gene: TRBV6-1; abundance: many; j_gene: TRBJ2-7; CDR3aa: CASSDTEILIYEQYF; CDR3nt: TGTGCCAGCAGTGACACCGAGATCCTAATCTACGAGCAGTACTTC
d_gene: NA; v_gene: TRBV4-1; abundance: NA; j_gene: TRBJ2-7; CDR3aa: CASSLQLGVGEQYF; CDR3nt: TGCGCCAGCAGCCTCCAATTGGGGGTCGGCGAGCAGTACTTC
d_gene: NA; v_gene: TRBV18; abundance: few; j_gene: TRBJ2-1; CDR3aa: CASSPKTGAYTLSSYNEQFF; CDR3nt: TGTGCCAGCTCACCAAAGACAGGCGCGTACACCTTAAGCTCCTACAATGAGCAGTTCTTC
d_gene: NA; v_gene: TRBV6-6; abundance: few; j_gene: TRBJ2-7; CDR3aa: CASSYYREYEQYF; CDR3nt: TGTGCCAGCAGTTACTACAGAGAATACGAGCAGTACTTC
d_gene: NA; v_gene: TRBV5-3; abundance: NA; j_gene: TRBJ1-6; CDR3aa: CARSFDTDHHSLHF; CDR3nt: TGTGCCAGAAGCTTCGATACGGACCATCATTCCCTCCACTTT
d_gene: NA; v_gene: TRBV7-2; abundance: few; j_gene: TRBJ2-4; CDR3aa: CASSLEPGVIQYF; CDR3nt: TGTGCCAGCAGCTTAGAGCCAGGAGTCATTCAGTACTTC
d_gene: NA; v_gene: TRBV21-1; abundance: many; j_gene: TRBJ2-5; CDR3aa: CASSKAKQTQYF; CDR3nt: TGTGCCAGCAGCAAAGCGAAACAGACCCAGTACTTC
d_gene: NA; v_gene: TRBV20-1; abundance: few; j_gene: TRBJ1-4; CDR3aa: CSASKDPGLGKLFF; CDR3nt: TGCAGTGCCTCTAAGGACCCCGGGCTTGGAAAACTGTTTTTT
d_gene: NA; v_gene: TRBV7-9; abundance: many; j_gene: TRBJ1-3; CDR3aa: CASSLRNRSSENTIYF; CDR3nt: TGTGCCAGCAGCTTACGGAACCGGAGCTCTGAAAACACCATATATTTT
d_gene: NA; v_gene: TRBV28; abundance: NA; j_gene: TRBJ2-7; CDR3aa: CASSRVPYEQYF; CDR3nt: TGTGCCAGCAGCAGGGTTCCGTACGAGCAGTACTTC
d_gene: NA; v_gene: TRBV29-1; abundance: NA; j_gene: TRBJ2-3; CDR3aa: CSVDSGTDTQYF; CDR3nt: TGCAGCGTTGATAGCGGTACAGATACGCAGTATTTT
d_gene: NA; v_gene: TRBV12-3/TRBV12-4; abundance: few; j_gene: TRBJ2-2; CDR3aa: CASSLHGVAGELFF; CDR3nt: TGTGCCAGCAGTTTACACGGGGTTGCCGGGGAGCTGTTTTTT
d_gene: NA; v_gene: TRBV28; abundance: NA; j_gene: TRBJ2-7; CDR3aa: CASSSHGGLTYEQYF; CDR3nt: TGTGCCAGCAGCTCCCATGGGGGGCTGACCTACGAGCAGTACTTC
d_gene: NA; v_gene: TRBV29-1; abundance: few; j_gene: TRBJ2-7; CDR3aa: CSVRGGLVSYEQYF; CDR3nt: TGCAGCGTCAGGGGAGGCCTAGTCTCCTACGAGCAGTACTTC
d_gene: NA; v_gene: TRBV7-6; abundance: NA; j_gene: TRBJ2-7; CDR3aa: CASSLAKGKGDYEQYF; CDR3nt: TGTGCCAGCAGCTTAGCCAAAGGCAAGGGGGATTACGAGCAGTACTTC
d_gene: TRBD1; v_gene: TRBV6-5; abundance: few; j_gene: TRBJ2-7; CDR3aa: CASTMGQGNTKQYF; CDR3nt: TGTGCCAGCACCATGGGACAGGGGAATACGAAGCAGTACTTC
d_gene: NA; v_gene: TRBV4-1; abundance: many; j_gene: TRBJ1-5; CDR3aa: CASSQEGSDRRHQPQHF; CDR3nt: TGCGCCAGCAGCCAAGAGGGATCGGACAGACGCCACCAGCCCCAGCATTTT
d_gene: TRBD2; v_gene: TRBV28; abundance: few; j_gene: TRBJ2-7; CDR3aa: CASSLLAGRPSYEQYF; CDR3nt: TGTGCCAGCAGCCTGCTAGCGGGGCGCCCTTCCTACGAGCAGTACTTC
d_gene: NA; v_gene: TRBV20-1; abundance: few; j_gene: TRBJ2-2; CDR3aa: CSARDVAHTGELFF; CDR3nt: TGCAGTGCTAGAGATGTGGCCCACACCGGGGAGCTGTTTTTT
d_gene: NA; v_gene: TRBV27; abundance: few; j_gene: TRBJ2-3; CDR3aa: CASSSRTYPPDTQYF; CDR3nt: TGTGCCAGCAGTTCAAGGACGTATCCGCCGGATACGCAGTATTTT
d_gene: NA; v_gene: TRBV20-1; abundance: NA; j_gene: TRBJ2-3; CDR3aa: CSAATGLSTDTQYF; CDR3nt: TGCAGTGCCGCCACAGGACTCAGCACAGATACGCAGTATTTT
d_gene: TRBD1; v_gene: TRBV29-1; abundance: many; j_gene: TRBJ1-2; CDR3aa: CSAGQATNYGYTF; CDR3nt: TGCAGCGCAGGACAGGCCACTAACTATGGCTACACCTTC
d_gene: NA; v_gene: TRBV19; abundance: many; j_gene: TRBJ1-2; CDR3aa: CASSSPGPISKNYGYTF; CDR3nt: TGTGCCAGTAGTAGCCCGGGCCCAATATCTAAGAACTATGGCTACACCTTC
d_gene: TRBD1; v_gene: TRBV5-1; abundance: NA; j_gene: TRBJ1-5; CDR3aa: CASSLDSGTGAQPQHF; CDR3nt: TGCGCCAGCAGCTTGGACTCCGGGACAGGGGCTCAGCCCCAGCATTTT
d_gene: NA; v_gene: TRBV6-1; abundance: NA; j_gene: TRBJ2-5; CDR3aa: CASRRWDRGPQETQYF; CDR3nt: TGTGCCAGCAGGAGATGGGACCGGGGGCCTCAAGAGACCCAGTACTTC
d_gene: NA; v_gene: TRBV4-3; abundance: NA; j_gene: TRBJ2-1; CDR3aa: CASSQRIFDNEQFF; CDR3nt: TGCGCCAGCAGCCAGAGGATTTTCGACAATGAGCAGTTCTTC
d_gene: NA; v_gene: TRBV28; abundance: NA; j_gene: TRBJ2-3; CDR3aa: CATIPLAPGPDTQYF; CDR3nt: TGTGCCACCATCCCCCTAGCGCCCGGACCAGATACGCAGTATTTT
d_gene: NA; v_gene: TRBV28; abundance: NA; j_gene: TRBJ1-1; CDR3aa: CASSPDQGEAFF; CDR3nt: TGTGCCAGCAGTCCAGACCAGGGTGAAGCTTTCTTT
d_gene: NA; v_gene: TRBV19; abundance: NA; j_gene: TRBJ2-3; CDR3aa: CASSIRVSSGDTQYF; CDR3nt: TGTGCCAGTAGTATACGCGTCAGTAGCGGAGATACGCAGTATTTT
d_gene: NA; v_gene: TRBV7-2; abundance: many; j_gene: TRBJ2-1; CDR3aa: CASSPERIRGNNEQFF; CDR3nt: TGTGCCAGCAGCCCCGAGCGGATTCGTGGGAACAATGAGCAGTTCTTC